These 28 T cell receptor beta chains came from one sample sequenced in a study of cytomegalovirus exposure and HLA in healthy donors. The PCR contained 60 Vbeta and 13 Jbeta primers. Generated by immunoSEQ multiplex PCR, the TCRdb table keeps only in-frame clones and is missing some. Of roughly 49,000 clones listed, roughly 73% are singletons. The sample taken for sequencing was PBMCs. The receptors were gathered from a woman in her thirties or forties in good health and CMV-seropositive.

The rearrangement uses TRBV10-3 and TRBJ2-7; D not resolved. Per the germline V gene, CDR1 is ENHRY and CDR2 is SYGVKD. This CDR3 contains 14 residues. V was trimmed by 4 bases and J by 0 bases, leaving 10 bases between them. The CDR3 protein is CAISAQAPSYEQYF. The CDR3, as DNA: TGTGCCATCAGTGCGCAGGCTCCCTCCTACGAGCAGTACTTC.

V is TRBV7-2 and J is TRBJ2-7; tentative D call: TRBD1 (6 bases). V lost 5 bases and J 3 bases, leaving 17 bases between the germline ends. In germline, CDR1 is SGHTA, CDR2 FQGNSA. CDR3 length: 15 residues. As DNA, the CDR3 is TGTGCCAGCAGCCCAAACGACCCAGGGGTCTACGAGCAGTACTTC. Encoded protein: CASSPNDPGVYEQYF.

The CDR3 spells CASSEALADTQYF. DNA of the CDR3: TGTGCCAGCAGTGAAGCCCTAGCGGATACGCAGTATTTT. The chain uses TRBV6-1 and TRBJ2-3; a possible D gene is TRBD2 (6 bases). V lost 0 bases and J lost 6, with 7 bases in between. CDR1 MNHNS and CDR2 SASEGT come from the germline V gene. There are 13 residues in the CDR3.

The chain joins TRBV19 to TRBJ1-5, with D tentatively TRBD1 (6 bases). V was pared by 7 bases and J by 5 bases, with 12 bases between. This CDR3 region has 13 residues. Germline V gene data show CDR1 as LNHDA and CDR2 as SQIVND (reference sequence). The CDR3, as DNA: TGTGCCAGTAAAGTCCCAGGGGATCAGCCCCAGCATTTT. This translates into CASKVPGDQPQHF.

The CDR3 sequence is CASRAPRGRDGYTF. For the CDR3, the DNA is TGTGCCAGCAGAGCCCCGCGGGGGAGGGATGGCTACACCTTC. V usage is TRBV28 and J usage is TRBJ1-2, with D perhaps TRBD1 (5 bases). The V gene lost 6 bases and the J gene lost 6 bases, with 17 bases spanning the gap. The germline V gene has CDR1 MDHEN and CDR2 SYDVKM. The CDR3 has 14 residues.

The chain carries TRBV2 and TRBJ2-7; 9 nucleotides match TRBD1. CDR1 and CDR2 from the germline V gene are SNHLY and FYNNEI. There are 14 residues in the CDR3. Trimming took 8 bases from V and 2 from J; bases not matched to a gene: 7. The CDR3 DNA follows: TGTGCCAGCCTCCGGGACAGGGTCGCCTACGAGCAGTACTTC. Translated, it gives CASLRDRVAYEQYF.

The chain combines TRBV7-3 with TRBJ1-1, with D possibly being TRBD1 (6 bases). There are 14 residues in the CDR3. CDR1 and CDR2 from the germline V gene are SGHTA and FQGTGA. Trimming left V 6 bases short and J 4 bases short, with 15 bases between. DNA of the CDR3: TGTGCCAGCAGACTGGACCCACAGGGCACTGAAGCTTTCTTT. Amino acids: CASRLDPQGTEAFF.

The rearrangement joins TRBV9 to TRBJ2-2, with D perhaps TRBD1 (5 bases). CDR3 size: 13 residues. Trimming took off 4 bases at V and 4 bases at J, with 8 bases between the two ends. CDR1 and CDR2 (germline): SGDLS, YYNGEE. CDR3 sequence: CASSTTVTGELFF. The CDR3 coding sequence is TGTGCCAGCAGCACGACAGTCACCGGGGAGCTGTTTTTT.

The table lists this clone with a count of one. In DNA form, the CDR3 reads TGTGCCTGGAGCGAGATTGGGGGCGGAGATCGACGCGGCTACACCTTC. As protein: CAWSEIGGGDRRGYTF. The chain links TRBV30 to TRBJ1-2; TRBD1 is a possible D gene (6 bases). Trimming pared 3 bases from V and 8 bases from J, leaving 25 bases between. Germline V CDR1 and CDR2: GTSNPN, SVGIG (reference sequence). The length of the CDR3 is 16 residues.

V gene TRBV6-5 combines with J gene TRBJ2-7; TRBD2 agrees at 10 bases. After removal of 5 bases from V and 3 bases from J, the junction contained 1 base not matched to a gene. There are 13 residues in the CDR3. From germline, CDR1 is MNHEY and CDR2 SVGAGI. This chain's CDR3 is CASSRTSGYEQYF. The DNA of the CDR3 is TGTGCCAGCAGTAGGACTAGCGGCTACGAGCAGTACTTC.

CDR3 region: CASNMASGGTGRPYEQYF. The CDR3 region has the DNA TGTGCCAGCAATATGGCTAGCGGGGGGACAGGCCGGCCCTACGAGCAGTACTTC. V gene TRBV28 combines with J gene TRBJ2-7, with 11 bases aligning to TRBD2. V trimming: 7 bases; J trimming: 2 bases; junction bases outside the gene matches: 16. This CDR3 comprises 18 residues. From germline, CDR1 is MDHEN and CDR2 SYDVKM.

The chain recombines TRBV7-3 with TRBJ2-3; 9 nucleotides align to TRBD2. The CDR3 is 19 residues long. Trimming at V came to 2 bases and at J to 6 bases, leaving 18 bases not matched to a gene. The germline gives CDR1 SGHTA, CDR2 FQGTGA. The CDR3 here is CASSLLGLRGGGARDTQYF. The CDR3 DNA reads TGTGCCAGCAGCTTATTGGGCCTACGGGGCGGGGGGGCCCGGGATACGCAGTATTTT.

The chain carries TRBV6-5 and TRBJ1-4; D might be TRBD1 (6 bases). Per the germline V gene, CDR1 is MNHEY and CDR2 is SVGAGI. V lost 4 bases, J lost 4 bases, and 10 bases lay in between. The CDR3 runs to 14 residues. The CDR3 DNA sequence: TGTGCCAGCAGTTCCAGGGGCATTAATGAAAAACTGTTTTTT. Its protein product is CASSSRGINEKLFF.

This chain connects TRBV5-1 to TRBJ2-5; D might be TRBD2 (7 bases). CDR3 size: 14 residues. Germline CDR1 SGHRS, CDR2 YFSETQ. The V end was cut by 0 bases, the J end by 6 bases, with 12 bases between. The CDR3 loop reads CASSLVGGAKTQYF. As DNA, the CDR3 is TGCGCCAGCAGCTTGGTAGGGGGGGCGAAGACCCAGTACTTC. The full variable domain, its missing parts supplied by reference TRBV5-1 and TRBJ2-5, is KAGVTQTPRYLIKTRGQQVTLSCSPISGHRSVSWYQQTPGQGLQFLFEYFSETQRNKGNFPGRFSGRQFSNSRSEMNVSTLELGDSALYLCASSLVGGAKTQYFGPGTRLLVL.

This clone came up a few times. The chain uses TRBV19 and TRBJ2-2; TRBD1 agrees at 7 bases. The trim removed 6 bases at V and 4 bases at J, leaving 5 bases unmatched. CDR3 length: 14 amino acids. CDR1 is LNHDA and CDR2 is SQIVND in the germline V gene (reference sequence). In nucleotides, the CDR3 is TGTGCCAGTAGGGCCACAGGGGCCACCGGGGAGCTGTTTTTT. Protein product: CASRATGATGELFF.

A single count supports this clone. The chain has TRBV30 and TRBJ1-4, with 7 bases fitting TRBD1. The ends lost 6 bases at V and 7 bases at J; junction bases unmatched: 11. CDR3 length equals 14 residues. In germline, CDR1 is GTSNPN, CDR2 SVGIG (reference sequence). The CDR3 reads CACRPQGSGEKLFF. The CDR3 DNA reads as TGTGCCTGCCGACCACAGGGGTCGGGTGAAAAACTGTTTTTT.

The chain joins TRBV19 to TRBJ1-5; 7 bases align to TRBD1. The CDR3 has 16 residues. From germline, CDR1 is LNHDA and CDR2 SQIVND (reference sequence). V dropped 7 bases and J dropped 6; count of bases not matched to a gene: 15. This CDR3 is CASTQKQGSGGQPQHF. The CDR3 nucleotides are TGTGCCAGTACCCAGAAACAGGGGTCTGGGGGTCAGCCCCAGCATTTT.

This sequence joins TRBV27 and TRBJ1-6; possible D gene TRBD1, 5 bases. The CDR3 length is 13 residues. Deletions cut 5 bases from V and 9 bases from J, with 11 bases between. The germline V gene encodes CDR1 MNHEY and CDR2 SMNVEV (reference sequence). The CDR3 DNA reads as TGTGCCAGCAGTAGGACAAGTACTTCACCCCTCCACTTT. This translates into CASSRTSTSPLHF.

This chain uses TRBV19 with TRBJ1-6; D is undetermined. Germline V gene sequence: CDR1 LNHDA, CDR2 SQIVND (reference sequence). V was cut by 7 bases and J by 0 bases, with 13 bases left in between. CDR3 size: 16 residues. The CDR3 nucleotides read TGTGCCAGTAAAATTACTTTTAGCTCCTATAATTCACCCCTCCACTTT. Its protein product is CASKITFSSYNSPLHF.

V is TRBV11-2 and J is TRBJ2-1, with 13 nucleotides matching TRBD2. CDR3 size: 15 residues. After removal of 7 bases from V and 6 bases from J, the junction contained 6 bases not matched to a gene. Germline V gene data show CDR1 as SGHAT and CDR2 as FQNNGV. The CDR3 is CASNQLAGGRNEQFF. As DNA, the CDR3 is TGTGCCAGCAACCAACTAGCGGGGGGGCGCAATGAGCAGTTCTTC.

V usage is TRBV2 and J usage is TRBJ2-5, with TRBD1 matching 7 bases. After removal of 6 bases from V and 3 bases from J, the junction contained 13 bases not matched to a gene. In germline, CDR1 is SNHLY, CDR2 FYNNEI. This CDR3 contains 16 residues. The CDR3 is CASRRPLTGTEETQYF. CDR3 bases: TGTGCCAGCAGGCGCCCTCTTACAGGGACAGAAGAGACCCAGTACTTC. The variable domain in full, with the rest retrieved from reference TRBV2 and TRBJ2-5, is EPEVTQTPSHQVTQMGQEVILRCVPISNHLYFYWYRQILGQKVEFLVSFYNNEISEKSEIFDDQFSVERPDGSNFTLKIRSTKLEDSAMYFCASRRPLTGTEETQYFGPGTRLLVL.

V is TRBV10-3 and J is TRBJ2-7; D is possibly TRBD2 (6 bases). The CDR3 runs to 15 residues. Germline values: CDR1 ENHRY, CDR2 SYGVKD. Trimming took off 3 bases at V and 0 bases at J, with 12 bases between the two ends. CDR3 residues: CAISDGAGSSYEQYF. The CDR3 nucleotides are TGTGCCATCAGTGACGGGGCGGGGAGCTCCTACGAGCAGTACTTC.

The chain employs TRBV4-1 and TRBJ2-7; 10 bases agree with TRBD1. The V and J ends lost 1 base and 3 bases, in that order; junction bases with no gene match: 3. This CDR3 region has 15 residues. From germline, CDR1 is MGHRA and CDR2 YSYEKL. As DNA, the CDR3 is TGCGCCAGCAGCCAAGGGGACAGGGGCCTCTACGAGCAGTACTTC. Protein: CASSQGDRGLYEQYF.

The chain has TRBV15 and TRBJ2-6, with D unresolved. The length of the CDR3 is 16 residues. V lost 5 bases, J lost 0 bases, and 11 bases lay in between. The germline V gene encodes CDR1 LNHNV and CDR2 YYDKDF (reference sequence). The CDR3 bases are TGTGCCACCAGCGCGGATCTAGGCTCTGGGGCCAACGTCCTGACTTTC. Translation: CATSADLGSGANVLTF. Variable domain in full (rest from reference TRBV15 and TRBJ2-6): DAMVIQNPRYQVTQFGKPVTLSCSQTLNHNVMYWYQQKSSQAPKLLFHYYDKDFNNEADTPDNFQSRRPNTSFCFLDIRSPGLGDTAMYLCATSADLGSGANVLTFGAGSRLTVL.

The genes are TRBV5-1 and TRBJ1-2, with 7 bases fitting TRBD1. The CDR3 is made up of 15 amino acids. V lost 0 bases and J lost 4; bases outside the gene matches: 6. CDR1 is SGHRS, CDR2 YFSETQ, per germline. CDR3: CASSLDLDRPYGYTF. The CDR3 DNA reads as TGCGCCAGCAGCTTGGACTTGGACAGGCCCTATGGCTACACCTTC.

This rearrangement joins TRBV9 to TRBJ1-4, with a tentative D call TRBD1 (5 bases). With 0 bases removed from V and 6 bases from J, the gap between germline ends came to 9 bases. CDR3 length: 14 residues. Germline assignment: CDR1 SGDLS and CDR2 YYNGEE. This CDR3 reads CASSVAGLDEKLFF. CDR3 bases: TGTGCCAGCAGCGTAGCAGGGTTGGATGAAAAACTGTTTTTT.

V is TRBV9 and J is TRBJ2-3; TRBD1 is a possible D gene (6 bases). CDR1 SGDLS and CDR2 YYNGEE come from the germline V gene. This CDR3 contains 15 residues. The V and J ends lost 3 bases and 2 bases respectively, with 13 bases between them. The CDR3 DNA reads as TGTGCCAGCAGCGAATCGCAGGGGCTCACAGATACGCAGTATTTT. Translated: CASSESQGLTDTQYF.

Note on this clone: This sample also contains other DNA sequences that code for the same CDR3. The chain links TRBV28 to TRBJ1-6; D is uncertain. CDR3 length: 12 residues. The germline CDR1 and CDR2 sequences are MDHEN and SYDVKM. Trimming removed 6 bases at V and 7 bases at J, with 7 bases between. The CDR3 sequence: CASSSLNSPLHF. The CDR3 region has the DNA TGTGCCAGCAGCTCCCTGAATTCACCCCTCCACTTT.